This paragraph covers one T cell receptor beta chain sequence. Antigen: not known. Donors sampled were nominally healthy, though unrecorded immune exposures were likely. Trimming cost V 8 bases and J 4 bases; bases outside gene matches: 7. Germline V lookup: CDR1 WSHSY, CDR2 SAAADI. This CDR3 comprises 13 residues. The source of the sample is a study of cytomegalovirus exposure and HLA in healthy donors. Study-wide results and limits: Analyses of presence/absence relied on an assumption of roughly uniform sequencing depth across donors.

The PCR was carried out with 60 Vbeta primers and 13 Jbeta primers. Libraries were prepared by immunoSEQ multiplex PCR; TCRdb keeps only in-frame clonotypes and omits some of them. The data hold 200,000 to 250,000 clones, with roughly 70% observed a single time. The receptor was derived from a woman in her 30s in good health and CMV-seronegative. V gene TRBV10-2 combines with J gene TRBJ2-5; 7 bases fit TRBD2. Sequences were obtained from PBMCs. CDR3 protein: CASASGGRETQYF. In nucleotides, the CDR3 is TGCGCCAGCGCGTCCGGGGGGAGAGAGACCCAGTACTTC.